The subject of this entry is one T cell receptor (beta chain). The sample's treatment: preoperative locoregional IRX-2 cytokine immunotherapy. Patients received preoperative, locoregional IRX-2 cytokine immunotherapy in a phase Ib study. These data are taken from a study of preoperative IRX-2 immunotherapy in early breast cancer. TCRdb keeps only in-frame clones here, not all; method: immunoSEQ multiplex PCR. The data contain 3,500 or so clones, approximately 76% of them singletons. The CDR3 runs to 15 residues. The V gene lost 4 bases and the J gene lost 6 bases, with 13 bases spanning the gap. CDR1 is WSHSY, CDR2 SAAADI, per germline.

The rearrangement links TRBV10-2 to TRBJ1-6; possible D gene TRBD1, 6 bases. Sequencing used tumor tissue, obtained after IRX-2 immunotherapy. This TCR was recovered from a human donor with breast cancer. Here the CDR3 reads CASSGLRTANSPLHF. CDR3 coding DNA: TGCGCCAGCAGTGGTTTAAGGACAGCTAATTCACCCCTCCACTTT.